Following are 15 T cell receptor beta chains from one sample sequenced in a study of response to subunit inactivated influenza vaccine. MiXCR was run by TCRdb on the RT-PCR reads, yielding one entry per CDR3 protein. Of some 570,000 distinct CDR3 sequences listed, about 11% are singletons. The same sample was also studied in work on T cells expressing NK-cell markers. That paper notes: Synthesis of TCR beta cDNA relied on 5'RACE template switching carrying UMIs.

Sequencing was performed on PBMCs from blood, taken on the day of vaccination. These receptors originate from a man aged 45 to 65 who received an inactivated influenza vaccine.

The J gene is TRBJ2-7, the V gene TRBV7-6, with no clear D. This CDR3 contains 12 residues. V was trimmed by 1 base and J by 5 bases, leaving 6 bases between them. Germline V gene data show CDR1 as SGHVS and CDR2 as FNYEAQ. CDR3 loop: CASSLVFNEQYF. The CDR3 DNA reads TGTGCCAGCAGCTTAGTGTTTAACGAGCAGTACTTC. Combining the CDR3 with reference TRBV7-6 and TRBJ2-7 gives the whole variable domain GAGVSQSPRYKVTKRGQDVALRCDPISGHVSLYWYRQALGQGPEFLTYFNYEAQQDKSGLPNDRFSAERPEGSISTLTIQRTEQRDSAMYRCASSLVFNEQYFGPGTRLTVT.

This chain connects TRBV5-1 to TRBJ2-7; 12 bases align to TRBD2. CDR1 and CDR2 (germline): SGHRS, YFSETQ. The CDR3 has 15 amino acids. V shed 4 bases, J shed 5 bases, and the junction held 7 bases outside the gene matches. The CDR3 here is CASSPPSGRANEQYF. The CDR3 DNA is TGCGCCAGCAGCCCGCCTAGCGGGAGGGCCAACGAGCAGTACTTC.

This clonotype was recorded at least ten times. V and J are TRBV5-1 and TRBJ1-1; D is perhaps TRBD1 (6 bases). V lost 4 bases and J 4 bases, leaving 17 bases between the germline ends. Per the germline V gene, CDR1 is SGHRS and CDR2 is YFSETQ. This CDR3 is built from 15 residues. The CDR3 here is CASSLGGFGSTEAFF. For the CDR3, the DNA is TGCGCCAGCAGCCTAGGGGGTTTTGGGAGCACTGAAGCTTTCTTT.

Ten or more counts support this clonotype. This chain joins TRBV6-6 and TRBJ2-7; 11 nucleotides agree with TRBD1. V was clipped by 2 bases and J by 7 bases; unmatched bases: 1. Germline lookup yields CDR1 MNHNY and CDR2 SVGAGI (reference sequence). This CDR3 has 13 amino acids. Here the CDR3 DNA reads TGTGCCAGCAGTTACGGGACAGGGGGTGAGCAGTACTTC. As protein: CASSYGTGGEQYF.

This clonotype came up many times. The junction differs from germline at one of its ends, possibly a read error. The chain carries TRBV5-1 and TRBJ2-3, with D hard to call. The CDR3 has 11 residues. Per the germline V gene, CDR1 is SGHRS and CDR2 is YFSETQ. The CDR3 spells CASSDTDTQYF. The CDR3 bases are TGTGCCAGCAGTGACACAGATACGCAGTATTTT.

CDR3: CASSLATTPEQYF. In DNA form, the CDR3 reads TGTGCCAGCAGCTTAGCGACCACTCCCGAGCAGTACTTC. This chain connects TRBV11-2 to TRBJ2-7; no clear D. The CDR3 is 13 amino acids. Trimming took 1 base from V and 6 from J, leaving 10 bases between them. Looked up from germline, CDR1 is SGHAT and CDR2 is FQNNGV.

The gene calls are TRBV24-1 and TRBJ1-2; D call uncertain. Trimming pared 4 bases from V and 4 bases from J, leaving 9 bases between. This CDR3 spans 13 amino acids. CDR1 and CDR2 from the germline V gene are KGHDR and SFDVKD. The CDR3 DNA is TGTGCCACCAGTGACACCCGCACCTATGGCTACACCTTC. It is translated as CATSDTRTYGYTF.

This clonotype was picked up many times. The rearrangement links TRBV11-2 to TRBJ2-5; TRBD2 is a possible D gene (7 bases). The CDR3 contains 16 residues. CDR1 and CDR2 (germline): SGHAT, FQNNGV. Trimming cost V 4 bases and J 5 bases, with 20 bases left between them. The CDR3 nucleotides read TGTGCCAGCAGCTCCCTGCGGGGGCCACGGCGGGAGACCCAGTACTTC. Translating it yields CASSSLRGPRRETQYF.

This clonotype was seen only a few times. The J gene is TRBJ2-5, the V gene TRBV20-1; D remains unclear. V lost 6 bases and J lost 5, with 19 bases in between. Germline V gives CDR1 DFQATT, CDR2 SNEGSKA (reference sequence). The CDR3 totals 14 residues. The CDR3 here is CSAPDPTARETQYF. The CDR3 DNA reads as TGCAGTGCCCCTGACCCCACTGCGAGGGAGACCCAGTACTTC.

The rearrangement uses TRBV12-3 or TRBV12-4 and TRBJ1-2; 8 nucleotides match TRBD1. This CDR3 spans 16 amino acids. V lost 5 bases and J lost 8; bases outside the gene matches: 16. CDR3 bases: TGTGCCAGCAGTCAATACCTTGGACAGGGCGGTAGAGGCTACACCTTC. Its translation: CASSQYLGQGGRGYTF.

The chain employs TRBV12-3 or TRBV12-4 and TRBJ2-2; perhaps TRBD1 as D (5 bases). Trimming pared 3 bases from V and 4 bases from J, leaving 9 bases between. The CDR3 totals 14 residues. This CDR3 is CASSFRQGTGELFF. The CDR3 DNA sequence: TGTGCCAGCAGTTTCCGCCAGGGCACCGGGGAGCTGTTTTTT.

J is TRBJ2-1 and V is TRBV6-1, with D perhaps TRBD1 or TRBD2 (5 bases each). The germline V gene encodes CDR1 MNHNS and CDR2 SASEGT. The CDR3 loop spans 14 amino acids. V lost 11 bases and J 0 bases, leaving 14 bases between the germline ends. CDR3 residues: CARCRDPSYNEQFF. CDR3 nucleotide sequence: TGTGCCCGCTGCCGGGACCCCTCCTACAATGAGCAGTTCTTC.

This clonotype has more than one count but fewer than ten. CDR3 DNA: TGTGCCAGCAGAAGCCCCGCGGGGTTCAATGAGCAGTTCTTC. Translated: CASRSPAGFNEQFF. This sequence joins TRBV12-3 or TRBV12-4 and TRBJ2-1; TRBD2 might be the D (6 bases). The CDR3 has 14 residues. The V end was cut by 6 bases, the J end by 6 bases, with 15 bases between.

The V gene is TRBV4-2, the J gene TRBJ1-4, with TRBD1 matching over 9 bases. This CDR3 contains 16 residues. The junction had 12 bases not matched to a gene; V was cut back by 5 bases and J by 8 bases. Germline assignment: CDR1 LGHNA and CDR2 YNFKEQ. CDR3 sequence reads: CASSAGRGQGGEKLFF. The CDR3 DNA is TGTGCCAGCAGCGCCGGAAGGGGACAGGGAGGCGAAAAACTGTTTTTT.

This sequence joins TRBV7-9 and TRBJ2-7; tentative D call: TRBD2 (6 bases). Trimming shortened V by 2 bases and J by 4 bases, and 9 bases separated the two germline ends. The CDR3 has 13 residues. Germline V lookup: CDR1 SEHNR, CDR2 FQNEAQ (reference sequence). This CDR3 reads CASSLFGRYEQYF. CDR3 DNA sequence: TGTGCCAGCAGCTTATTCGGGAGATACGAGCAGTACTTC.